The clone carrying this T cell receptor (beta chain) has only one observation. Its antigen is currently unknown. Nominally healthy donors provided the samples, though records likely missed some immune exposures. This sample is drawn from a study of cytomegalovirus exposure and HLA in healthy donors. Study-wide points: Later analysis identified a missense DCLRE1C variant that was linked to TCR beta V- and J-gene trimming.

The PCR had 60 Vbeta and 13 Jbeta primers. Sequencing was performed with immunoSEQ multiplex PCR; in TCRdb, only in-frame clones are kept and a portion is missing. The sample yields under 250,000 clones, roughly 83% seen once. CDR3 length: 13 amino acids. V dropped 7 bases and J dropped 7 bases, with 13 bases sitting between them. Germline V lookup: CDR1 ENHRY, CDR2 SYGVKD. V is TRBV10-3 and J is TRBJ2-2; no definite D call. Material for sequencing was PBMCs. The clonotype originates from a boy aged 2-15 years in good health and CMV-seronegative. CDR3 DNA: TGTGCCATCACCGGCGGTTACGGCGGGGAGCTGTTTTTT. Translating gives CAITGGYGGELFF.